This T cell receptor (beta chain) is from a study of blood T cell repertoires in COVID-19. The overall study: Researchers got acute and convalescent COVID-19 samples from the United States, Italy and Spain. T cells, B-cell-depleted T cells, or PBMCs provided the cDNA or gDNA that served as material.

Seattle researchers signed up patients amid active infection and tracked them longitudinally. Assay: immunoSEQ multiplex PCR; the TCRdb copy retains only in-frame clones and omits some. The sample lists approximately 300,000 clones, around nine tenths occurring once. V was shortened by 6 bases and J by 2 bases, with 8 bases between the two germline ends. This CDR3 contains 13 residues. The sample was peripheral blood. V gene TRBV12-3 or TRBV12-4 combines with J gene TRBJ1-5; D not certain. The receptor was isolated from a woman younger than 45 with COVID-19, enrolled during active disease. CDR3 sequence (DNA): TGTGCCAGCAGCCCACAAGGCAATCAGCCCCAGCATTTT. Translating it yields CASSPQGNQPQHF.